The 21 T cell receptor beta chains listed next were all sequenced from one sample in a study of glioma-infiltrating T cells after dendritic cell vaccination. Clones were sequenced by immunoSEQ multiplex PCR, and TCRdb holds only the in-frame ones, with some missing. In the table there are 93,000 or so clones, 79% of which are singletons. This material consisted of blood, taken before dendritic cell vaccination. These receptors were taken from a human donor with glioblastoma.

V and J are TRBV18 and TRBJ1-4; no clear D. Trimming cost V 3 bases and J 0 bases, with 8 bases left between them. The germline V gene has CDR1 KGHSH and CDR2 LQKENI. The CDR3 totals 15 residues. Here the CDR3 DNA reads TGTGCCAGCTCACCCCAACATGCAACTAATGAAAAACTGTTTTTT. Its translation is CASSPQHATNEKLFF.

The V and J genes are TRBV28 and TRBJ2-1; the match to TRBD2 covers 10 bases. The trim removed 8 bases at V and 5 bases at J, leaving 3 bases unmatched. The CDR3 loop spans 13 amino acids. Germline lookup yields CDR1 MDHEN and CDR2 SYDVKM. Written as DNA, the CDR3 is TGTGCCAGCGTAGCGGGAGGAAACAATGAGCAGTTCTTC. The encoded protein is CASVAGGNNEQFF.

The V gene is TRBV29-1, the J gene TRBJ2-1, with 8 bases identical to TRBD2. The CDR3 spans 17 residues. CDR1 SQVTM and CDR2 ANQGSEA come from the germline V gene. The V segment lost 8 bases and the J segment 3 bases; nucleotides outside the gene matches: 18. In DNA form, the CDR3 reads TGCAGCCCTATTTTATACAGCGGGAGTTTTATCTACAATGAGCAGTTCTTC. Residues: CSPILYSGSFIYNEQFF.

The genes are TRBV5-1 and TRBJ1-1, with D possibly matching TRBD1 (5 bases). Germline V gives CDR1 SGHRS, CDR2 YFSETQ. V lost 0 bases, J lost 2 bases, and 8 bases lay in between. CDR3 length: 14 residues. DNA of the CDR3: TGCGCCAGCAGCTTGGTCGGGGGTAACACTGAAGCTTTCTTT. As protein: CASSLVGGNTEAFF.

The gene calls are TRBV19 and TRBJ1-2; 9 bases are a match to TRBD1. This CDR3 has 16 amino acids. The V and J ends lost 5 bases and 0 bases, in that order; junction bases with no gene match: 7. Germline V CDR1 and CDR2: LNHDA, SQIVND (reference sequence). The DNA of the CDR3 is TGTGCCAGTAGTCGTACAGGGGGCCCAGCTAACTATGGCTACACCTTC. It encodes CASSRTGGPANYGYTF.

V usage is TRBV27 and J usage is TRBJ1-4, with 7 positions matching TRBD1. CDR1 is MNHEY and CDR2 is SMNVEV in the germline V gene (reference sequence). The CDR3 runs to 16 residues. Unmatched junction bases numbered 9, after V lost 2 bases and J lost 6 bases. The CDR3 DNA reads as TGTGCCAGCAGTTTAGAACCCTCAGGGGGGTATGAAAAACTGTTTTTT. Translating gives CASSLEPSGGYEKLFF.

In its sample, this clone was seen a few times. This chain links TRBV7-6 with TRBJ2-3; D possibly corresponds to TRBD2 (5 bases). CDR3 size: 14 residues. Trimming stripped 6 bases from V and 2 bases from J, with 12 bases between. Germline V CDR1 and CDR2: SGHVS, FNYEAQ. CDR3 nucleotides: TGTGCCAGCAGGGTTGGACTTTCCACAGATACGCAGTATTTT. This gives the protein CASRVGLSTDTQYF.

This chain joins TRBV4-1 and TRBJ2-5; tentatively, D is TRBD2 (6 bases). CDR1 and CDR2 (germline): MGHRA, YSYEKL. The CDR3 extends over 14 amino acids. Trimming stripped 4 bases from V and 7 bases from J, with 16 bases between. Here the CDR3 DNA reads TGCGCCAGCAGCCTAGAGGGACTTACCGGGACCCAGTACTTC. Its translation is CASSLEGLTGTQYF.

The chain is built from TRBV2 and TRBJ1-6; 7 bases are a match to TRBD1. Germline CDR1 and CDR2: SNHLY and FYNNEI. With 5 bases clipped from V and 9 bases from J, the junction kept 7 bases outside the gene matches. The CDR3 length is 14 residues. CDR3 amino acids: CASSRQGFGSPLHF. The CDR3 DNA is TGTGCCAGCAGTAGACAGGGCTTCGGTTCACCCCTCCACTTT.

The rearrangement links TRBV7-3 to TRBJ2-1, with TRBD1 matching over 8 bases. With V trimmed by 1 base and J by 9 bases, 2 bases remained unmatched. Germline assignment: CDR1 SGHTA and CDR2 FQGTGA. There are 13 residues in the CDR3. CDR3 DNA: TGTGCCAGCAGCTTAATCACAGGGGGTGAGCAGTTCTTC. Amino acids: CASSLITGGEQFF.

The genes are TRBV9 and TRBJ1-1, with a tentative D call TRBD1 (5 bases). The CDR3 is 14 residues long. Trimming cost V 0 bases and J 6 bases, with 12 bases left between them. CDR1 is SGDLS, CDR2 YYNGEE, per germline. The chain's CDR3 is CASSVAMDTSEAFF. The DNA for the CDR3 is TGTGCCAGCAGCGTAGCTATGGACACCTCTGAAGCTTTCTTT.

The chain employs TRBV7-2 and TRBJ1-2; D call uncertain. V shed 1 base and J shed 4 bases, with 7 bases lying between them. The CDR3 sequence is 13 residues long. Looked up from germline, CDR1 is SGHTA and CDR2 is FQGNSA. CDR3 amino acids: CASSLGGSYGYTF. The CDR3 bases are TGTGCCAGCAGCTTAGGAGGATCCTATGGCTACACCTTC.

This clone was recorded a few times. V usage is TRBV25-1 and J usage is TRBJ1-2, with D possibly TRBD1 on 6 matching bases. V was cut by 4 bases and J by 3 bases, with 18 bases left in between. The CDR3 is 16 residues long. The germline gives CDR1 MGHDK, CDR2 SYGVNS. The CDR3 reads CASSGFGTGKDYGYTF. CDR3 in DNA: TGTGCCAGCAGTGGGTTCGGTACAGGGAAGGACTATGGCTACACCTTC.

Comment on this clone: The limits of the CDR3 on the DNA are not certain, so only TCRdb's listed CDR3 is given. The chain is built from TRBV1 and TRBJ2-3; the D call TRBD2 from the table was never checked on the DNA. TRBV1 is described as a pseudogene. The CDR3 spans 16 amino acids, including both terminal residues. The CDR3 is CTSSQDWGEGTDTQYF.

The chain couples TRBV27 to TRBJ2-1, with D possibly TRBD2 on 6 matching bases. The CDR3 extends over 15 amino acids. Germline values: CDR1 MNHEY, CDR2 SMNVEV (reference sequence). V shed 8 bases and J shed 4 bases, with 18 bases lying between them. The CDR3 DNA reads TGTGCCAGCTCGGGGAGGAGTGGTGTATACAATGAGCAGTTCTTC. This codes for CASSGRSGVYNEQFF.

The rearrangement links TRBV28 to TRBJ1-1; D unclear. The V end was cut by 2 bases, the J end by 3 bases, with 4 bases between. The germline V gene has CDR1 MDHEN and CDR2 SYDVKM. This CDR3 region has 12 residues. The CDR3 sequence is CASSLTDTEAFF. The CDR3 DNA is TGTGCCAGCAGTTTAACGGACACTGAAGCTTTCTTT. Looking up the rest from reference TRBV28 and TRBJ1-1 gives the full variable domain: DVKVTQSSRYLVKRTGEKVFLECVQDMDHENMFWYRQDPGLGLRLIYFSYDVKMKEKGDIPEGYSVSREKKERFSLILESASTNQTSMYLCASSLTDTEAFFGQGTRLTVV.

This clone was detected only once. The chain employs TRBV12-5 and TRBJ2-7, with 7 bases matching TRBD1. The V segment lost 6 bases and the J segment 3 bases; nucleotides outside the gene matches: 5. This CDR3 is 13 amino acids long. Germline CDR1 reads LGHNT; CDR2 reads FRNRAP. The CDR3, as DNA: TGTGCTAGTGGGGGACAGAGCTTCTACGAGCAGTACTTC. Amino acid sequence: CASGGQSFYEQYF.

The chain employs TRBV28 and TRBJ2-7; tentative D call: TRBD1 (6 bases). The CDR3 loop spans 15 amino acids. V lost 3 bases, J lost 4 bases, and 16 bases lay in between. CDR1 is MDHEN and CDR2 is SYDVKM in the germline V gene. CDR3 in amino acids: CASSFPRGFLYEQYF. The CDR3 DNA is TGTGCCAGCAGTTTCCCCAGGGGCTTTCTGTACGAGCAGTACTTC.

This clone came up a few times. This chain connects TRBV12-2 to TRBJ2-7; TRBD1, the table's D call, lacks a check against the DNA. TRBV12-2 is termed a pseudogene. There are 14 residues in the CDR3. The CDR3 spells CASRRDRNRYEQYF. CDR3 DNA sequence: TGTGCAAGTCGACGCGACAGGAACCGATACGAGCAGTACTTC.

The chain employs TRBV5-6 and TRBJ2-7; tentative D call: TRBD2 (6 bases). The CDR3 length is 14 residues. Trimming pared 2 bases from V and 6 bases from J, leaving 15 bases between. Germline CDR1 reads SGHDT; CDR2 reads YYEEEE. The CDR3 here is CASSLAGSPAEQYF. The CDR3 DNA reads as TGTGCCAGCAGCTTAGCCGGGAGTCCGGCCGAGCAGTACTTC.

The CDR3 here is CSAIAQGNTEAFF. DNA of the CDR3: TGCAGCGCTATCGCCCAGGGGAACACTGAAGCTTTCTTT. This rearrangement joins TRBV29-1 to TRBJ1-1; D perhaps matches TRBD1 (5 bases). V gave up 7 bases and J gave up 1 base, with 13 bases separating them. CDR1 is SQVTM and CDR2 is ANQGSEA in the germline V gene. This CDR3 is 13 amino acids long. Full variable domain (missing parts from reference TRBV29-1 and TRBJ1-1): SAVISQKPSRDICQRGTSLTIQCQVDSQVTMMFWYRQQPGQSLTLIATANQGSEATYESGFVIDKFPISRPNLTFSTLTVSNMSPEDSSIYLCSAIAQGNTEAFFGQGTRLTVV.